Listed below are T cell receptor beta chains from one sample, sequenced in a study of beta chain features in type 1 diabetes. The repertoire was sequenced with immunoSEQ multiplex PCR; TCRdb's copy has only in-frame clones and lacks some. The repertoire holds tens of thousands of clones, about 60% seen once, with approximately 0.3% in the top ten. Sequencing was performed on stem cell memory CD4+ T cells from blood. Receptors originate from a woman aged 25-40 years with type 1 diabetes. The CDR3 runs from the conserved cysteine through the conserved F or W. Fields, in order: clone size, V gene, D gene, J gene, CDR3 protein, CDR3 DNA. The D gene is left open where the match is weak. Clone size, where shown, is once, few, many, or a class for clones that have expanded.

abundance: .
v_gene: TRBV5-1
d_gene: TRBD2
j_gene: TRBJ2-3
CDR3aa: CASSYLGTTSTDTQYF
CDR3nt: TGCGCCAGCAGCTACCTCGGGACTACAAGCACAGATACGCAGTATTTT

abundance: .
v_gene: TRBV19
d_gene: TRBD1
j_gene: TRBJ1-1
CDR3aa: CASSQGQGGVNTEAFF
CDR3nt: TGTGCCAGTAGTCAAGGACAGGGCGGGGTGAACACTGAAGCTTTCTTT

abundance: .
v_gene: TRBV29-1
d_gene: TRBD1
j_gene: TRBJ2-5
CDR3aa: CSIDRGLAETQYF
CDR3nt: TGCAGCATAGACAGGGGGCTAGCGGAGACCCAGTACTTC

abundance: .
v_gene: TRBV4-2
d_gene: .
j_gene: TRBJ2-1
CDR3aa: CASSQDLGGQYNEQFF
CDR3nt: TGTGCCAGCAGCCAAGATCTGGGCGGACAATACAATGAGCAGTTCTTC

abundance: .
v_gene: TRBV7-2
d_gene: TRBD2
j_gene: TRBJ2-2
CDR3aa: CASSFASGGSNTGELFF
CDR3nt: TGTGCCAGCAGCTTTGCTAGCGGGGGTTCGAACACCGGGGAGCTGTTTTTT

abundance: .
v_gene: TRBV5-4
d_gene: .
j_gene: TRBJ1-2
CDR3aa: CAESSQGLGYTF
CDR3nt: TGTGCCGAAAGTTCGCAGGGACTTGGCTACACCTTC

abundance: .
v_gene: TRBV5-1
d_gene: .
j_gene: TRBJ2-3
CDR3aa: CASSFDYPALDTQYF
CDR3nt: TGCGCCAGCAGCTTCGACTACCCGGCCCTCGATACGCAGTATTTT

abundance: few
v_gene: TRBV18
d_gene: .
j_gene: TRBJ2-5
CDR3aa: CASSPGLLRAQYF
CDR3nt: TGTGCCAGCTCACCGGGACTGTTGAGGGCCCAGTACTTC

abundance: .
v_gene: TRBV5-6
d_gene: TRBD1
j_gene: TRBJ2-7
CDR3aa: CASSLLGQGANEQYF
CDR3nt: TGTGCCAGCAGCCTTCTTGGACAGGGAGCCAACGAGCAGTACTTC

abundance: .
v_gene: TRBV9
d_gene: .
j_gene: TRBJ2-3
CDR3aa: CASSVTGVSTDTQYF
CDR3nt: TGTGCCAGCAGCGTAACCGGGGTTAGCACAGATACGCAGTATTTT

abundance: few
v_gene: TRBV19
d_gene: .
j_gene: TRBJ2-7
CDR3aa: CASSIQSGSYEQYF
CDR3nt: TGTGCCAGTAGTATACAGTCGGGATCCTACGAGCAGTACTTC

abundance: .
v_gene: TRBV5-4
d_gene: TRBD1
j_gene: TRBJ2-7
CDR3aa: CASSVPGQGTRDEQYF
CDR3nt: TGTGCCAGCAGCGTGCCGGGACAGGGTACAAGAGACGAGCAGTACTTC

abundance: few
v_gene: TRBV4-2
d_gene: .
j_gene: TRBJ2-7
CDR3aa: CASSQDSEQYF
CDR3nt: TGTGCCAGCAGCCAAGATTCTGAGCAGTACTTC

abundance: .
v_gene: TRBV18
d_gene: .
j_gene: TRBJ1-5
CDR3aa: CASSPQQGVSNQPQHF
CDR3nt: TGTGCCAGCTCACCACAACAGGGTGTGAGCAATCAGCCCCAGCATTTT